This T cell receptor beta chain was captured in a study of blood T cell repertoires in COVID-19. The CDR3 sequence is 15 residues long. CDR1 and CDR2 (germline): SGHDN, FVKESK. The junction had 5 bases not matched to a gene; V was cut back by 4 bases and J by 3 bases. Original processing methods: Nucleated cell number was recorded as an estimate derived from reference gene primer amplification. Sequencing was performed with immunoSEQ multiplex PCR; in TCRdb, only in-frame clones are kept and a portion is missing. That table is the source of V, J and clone size, and D and trimming were worked out from the DNA. Of tens of thousands of clones in the sample, 70% to 90% were seen once. Sample share makes this clone medium-sized (0.01 to 0.1%).

The gene calls are TRBV14 and TRBJ1-1; 10 bases line up with TRBD1. Sample: peripheral blood. The TCR was taken from a woman in her sixties with acute or convalescent COVID-19. The CDR3, as DNA: TGTGCCAGCAGCCTTTGGACAGGGGGGGACACTGAAGCTTTCTTT. It yields the protein CASSLWTGGDTEAFF.